The sequence of this TCR beta chain was determined in a study of blood T cell repertoires in COVID-19. In the study overall: COVID-19 samples from acute and convalescent phases originated in the United States, Italy and Spain.

The authors' processing: Amplification from reference gene primers served as the basis for estimated nucleated cell counts. TCRdb keeps only in-frame clones here, not all; method: immunoSEQ multiplex PCR. V and J calls and clone size are those listed in that table; D and trimming were worked out from the DNA. The sample contains more than 150,000 clones, more than 85% of which appear only once. This CDR3 region has 15 residues. Germline V gives CDR1 MNHEY, CDR2 SVGEGT. The ends lost 2 bases at V and 5 bases at J; junction bases unmatched: 6. The genes are TRBV6-2 or TRBV6-3 and TRBJ2-5, with TRBD2 matching 9 bases. The receptor's source is a man in his fifties or sixties with COVID-19, enrolled during active disease. The sample consisted of peripheral blood. The CDR3 reads CASSYAGGPGETQYF. CDR3 nucleotides: TGTGCCAGCAGTTACGCGGGAGGGCCGGGGGAGACCCAGTACTTC.